The 22 T cell receptor beta chains below were found in one sample sequenced in a study of blood T cells in healthy people across ages. Alongside a J-beta primer mix, a sample-barcoded 5' primer served in a second PCR lasting about 7 to 12 cycles. TCRdb reanalysed the 5' RACE reads using MiXCR and keeps one entry per CDR3 protein. The repertoire consists of about 1.5 million distinct CDR3 sequences, with 35% to 45% occurring once and the leading ten covering 4%. The source material was blood. The receptors shown here come from a woman in her late teens or twenties in good health.

The V and J genes are TRBV4-1 and TRBJ2-7; no firm D call. The CDR3 extends over 16 amino acids. V shed 3 bases and J shed 0 bases, with 15 bases lying between them. Per the germline V gene, CDR1 is MGHRA and CDR2 is YSYEKL. The CDR3 sequence: CASSQQVAGSSYEQYF. In DNA, the CDR3 is TGCGCCAGCAGCCAGCAGGTGGCTGGAAGCTCCTACGAGCAGTACTTC.

The V call is TRBV5-4, the J call TRBJ2-7; 8 bases are shared with TRBD2. The V segment lost 3 bases and the J segment 4 bases; nucleotides outside the gene matches: 9. The CDR3 has 15 amino acids. CDR1 and CDR2 (germline): SGHNT, YYREEE (reference sequence). CDR3 residues: CASSWGGSGVYEQYF. The CDR3 coding sequence is TGTGCCAGCAGCTGGGGTGGTAGCGGGGTGTACGAGCAGTACTTC.

This clonotype was seen a few times. The rearrangement uses TRBV12-3 or TRBV12-4 and TRBJ2-5; no reliable D call. The CDR3 consists of 14 residues. Trimming stripped 0 bases from V and 4 bases from J, with 9 bases between. The CDR3 sequence: CASSLANSGETQYF. In DNA, the CDR3 is TGTGCCAGCAGTTTAGCGAACTCAGGAGAGACCCAGTACTTC.

The V and J genes are TRBV30 and TRBJ2-1; D remains ambiguous. Germline V lookup: CDR1 GTSNPN, CDR2 SVGIG (reference sequence). V lost 4 bases and J 4 bases, leaving 8 bases between the germline ends. This CDR3 is 12 amino acids long. The CDR3 loop is CAWTILYNEQFF. The DNA of the CDR3 is TGTGCCTGGACAATACTTTACAATGAGCAGTTCTTC.

The chain links TRBV18 to TRBJ2-3, with TRBD2 as a possible D gene (6 bases). Per the germline V gene, CDR1 is KGHSH and CDR2 is LQKENI. Trimming left V 6 bases short and J 0 bases short, with 16 bases between. CDR3 length: 16 amino acids. The CDR3: CASSPDSGLSTDTQYF. The CDR3 DNA reads as TGTGCCAGCTCCCCTGATAGCGGCCTAAGCACAGATACGCAGTATTTT.

The chain carries TRBV6-5 and TRBJ2-2; D gene uncertain. In germline, CDR1 is MNHEY, CDR2 SVGAGI. This CDR3 is 14 amino acids long. V was clipped by 0 bases and J by 5 bases, with 7 bases between them. The CDR3 bases are TGTGCCAGCAGTTACTCTAGGGTGACCGGGGAGCTGTTTTTT. Amino acid sequence: CASSYSRVTGELFF.

This clonotype showed up just a few times. This chain's CDR3 is CASSESSFNSPLHF. CDR3 DNA sequence: TGTGCCAGCAGTGAGAGCAGCTTTAATTCACCCCTCCACTTT. The chain combines TRBV2 with TRBJ1-6; the D is unclear. Germline CDR1 and CDR2: SNHLY and FYNNEI. Trimming took 3 bases from V and 6 from J, leaving 9 bases between them. The CDR3 loop spans 14 amino acids.

This clonotype was detected a few times. J is TRBJ1-2 and V is TRBV6-6, with a tentative D call TRBD1 (6 bases). The germline V gene has CDR1 MNHNY and CDR2 SVGAGI (reference sequence). This CDR3 has 16 residues. Trimming removed 6 bases at V and 3 bases at J, with 20 bases between. CDR3 bases: TGTGCCAGCAGCACACCCGAATCCTCAGGGGACTATGGCTACACCTTC. Protein sequence: CASSTPESSGDYGYTF.

The chain uses TRBV7-8 and TRBJ2-3; D might be TRBD1 (5 bases). This CDR3 comprises 16 residues. V shed 4 bases and J shed 3 bases, with 17 bases lying between them. Per the germline V gene, CDR1 is SGHVS and CDR2 is FQNEAQ. CDR3 nucleotide sequence: TGTGCCAGCAGCTCCCAGGGCAGGCCACGGACAGATACGCAGTATTTT. Translation gives CASSSQGRPRTDTQYF. Full variable domain (rest looked up from reference TRBV7-8 and TRBJ2-3): GAGVSQSPRYKVAKRGQDVALRCDPISGHVSLFWYQQALGQGPEFLTYFQNEAQLDKSGLPSDRFFAERPEGSVSTLKIQRTQQEDSAVYLCASSSQGRPRTDTQYFGPGTRLTVL.

The chain couples TRBV20-1 to TRBJ1-2; maybe TRBD1 (5 bases). CDR1 and CDR2 (germline): DFQATT, SNEGSKA (reference sequence). The CDR3 loop spans 14 amino acids. Trimming took 2 bases from V and 4 from J, leaving 14 bases between them. CDR3 amino acids: CSARPKDGAYGYTF. The CDR3 DNA is TGCAGTGCTAGACCTAAAGACGGGGCCTATGGCTACACCTTC.

This clonotype was recorded a few times. V is TRBV7-9 and J is TRBJ2-7; a weak D match, TRBD2 (5 bases). The CDR3 sequence is 15 residues long. The germline gives CDR1 SEHNR, CDR2 FQNEAQ (reference sequence). V was trimmed by 1 base and J by 3 bases, leaving 13 bases between them. The CDR3, as DNA: TGTGCCAGCAGCTTAGTCGAGGGAAATTACTACGAGCAGTACTTC. Translation gives CASSLVEGNYYEQYF.

The chain combines TRBV6-2 or TRBV6-3 with TRBJ2-4, with 8 positions matching TRBD1. There are 16 residues in the CDR3. Germline V lookup: CDR1 MNHEY, CDR2 SVGEGT. The junction had 9 bases not matched to a gene; V was cut back by 0 bases and J by 8 bases. The chain's CDR3 is CASSYSIPQGGDIQYF. DNA for the CDR3: TGTGCCAGCAGTTACTCGATTCCACAGGGGGGAGACATTCAGTACTTC.

Only a few counts were recorded for this clonotype. The chain is built from TRBV4-2 and TRBJ1-5, with D uncertain. CDR3 length equals 13 residues. Trimming took off 1 base at V and 9 bases at J, with 10 bases between the two ends. The germline V gene encodes CDR1 LGHNA and CDR2 YNFKEQ. The CDR3 DNA reads as TGTGCCAGCAGCCAAGGACCCCGAGCGCCCCAGCATTTT. Its protein product is CASSQGPRAPQHF.

The sample holds a few counts of this clonotype. The gene calls are TRBV12-3 or TRBV12-4 and TRBJ2-7; D is perhaps TRBD1 or TRBD2 (6 bases each). The CDR3 is 16 amino acids. Trimming took 7 bases from V and 3 from J, leaving 22 bases between them. CDR3 sequence (DNA): TGTGCCAGCACCAAGGGGGGCGACTCATACATCTACGAGCAGTACTTC. Amino acids: CASTKGGDSYIYEQYF.

This rearrangement joins TRBV7-8 to TRBJ1-1, with 8 bases lining up with TRBD1. The germline gives CDR1 SGHVS, CDR2 FQNEAQ. Germline trimming cut 6 bases from V and 3 bases from J; bases unmatched to any gene: 12. This CDR3 has 16 residues. The CDR3 region is CASRRTGGRVDTEAFF. The CDR3 bases are TGTGCCAGCAGGCGAACAGGGGGACGGGTGGACACTGAAGCTTTCTTT.

The chain recombines TRBV6-5 with TRBJ1-2; D is undetermined. Per the germline V gene, CDR1 is MNHEY and CDR2 is SVGAGI. Trimming stripped 4 bases from V and 2 bases from J, with 11 bases between. The CDR3 runs to 14 residues. The CDR3 region is CASSWMTGNYGYTF. The CDR3 DNA sequence: TGTGCCAGCAGTTGGATGACGGGCAACTATGGCTACACCTTC.

This chain links TRBV7-2 with TRBJ1-5, with D maybe TRBD1 (5 bases). The CDR3 is 16 amino acids. Deletions cut 5 bases from V and 0 bases from J, with 14 bases between. CDR1 is SGHTA, CDR2 FQGNSA, per germline. The CDR3 DNA reads TGTGCCAGCAGCGACATCGACAGAGATAGCAATCAGCCCCAGCATTTT. It is translated as CASSDIDRDSNQPQHF.

The gene calls are TRBV29-1 and TRBJ2-7, with TRBD1 matching over 7 bases. This CDR3 is 14 amino acids long. CDR1 SQVTM and CDR2 ANQGSEA come from the germline V gene. Trimming cost V 8 bases and J 7 bases; bases outside gene matches: 17. CDR3 sequence (DNA): TGCAGCACCCCCACAGGGGTGGTTAACAATGAGCAGTACTTC. Protein product: CSTPTGVVNNEQYF.

This chain joins TRBV20-1 and TRBJ1-4; no definite D call. Germline V gives CDR1 DFQATT, CDR2 SNEGSKA (reference sequence). The CDR3 is 11 amino acids. The germline V and J ends were trimmed by 3 bases and 8 bases, with 7 bases remaining between them. CDR3 region: CSARSEEKLFF. The CDR3 DNA reads as TGCAGTGCTAGGAGTGAGGAAAAACTGTTTTTT.

This clonotype turned up a few times. The chain recombines TRBV3-1 with TRBJ2-2; TRBD1 might be the D (5 bases). The CDR3 contains 13 residues. The V gene lost 9 bases and the J gene lost 7 bases, with 15 bases spanning the gap. CDR1 is LGHDT and CDR2 is YNNKEL in the germline V gene (reference sequence). The CDR3 loop reads CASRGPVDGELFF. In DNA, the CDR3 is TGTGCCAGTAGGGGTCCGGTCGACGGGGAGCTGTTTTTT. The variable domain in full, with the rest retrieved from reference TRBV3-1 and TRBJ2-2, is DTAVSQTPKYLVTQMGNDKSIKCEQNLGHDTMYWYKQDSKKFLKIMFSYNNKELIINETVPNRFSPKSPDKAHLNLHINSLELGDSAVYFCASRGPVDGELFFGEGSRLTVL.

This chain connects TRBV4-1 to TRBJ1-4; a weak D match, TRBD1 (6 bases). The V gene lost 4 bases and the J gene lost 3 bases, with 21 bases spanning the gap. This CDR3 contains 18 residues. Germline assignment: CDR1 MGHRA and CDR2 YSYEKL. Written as DNA, the CDR3 is TGCGCCAGCAGCCCATCGAGGGGGGCATGGGGGGCTAATGAAAAACTGTTTTTT. Its translation: CASSPSRGAWGANEKLFF.

This clonotype came up a few times. The chain links TRBV27 to TRBJ1-2; D gene unclear. The CDR3 is 12 amino acids. V lost 4 bases to trimming and J lost 8 bases, with 11 bases between them. Germline CDR1 is MNHEY and CDR2 is SMNVEV (reference sequence). The CDR3 region has the DNA TGTGCCAGCAGTTCCTTCCAAGGAGGCTACACCTTC. This translates into CASSSFQGGYTF.